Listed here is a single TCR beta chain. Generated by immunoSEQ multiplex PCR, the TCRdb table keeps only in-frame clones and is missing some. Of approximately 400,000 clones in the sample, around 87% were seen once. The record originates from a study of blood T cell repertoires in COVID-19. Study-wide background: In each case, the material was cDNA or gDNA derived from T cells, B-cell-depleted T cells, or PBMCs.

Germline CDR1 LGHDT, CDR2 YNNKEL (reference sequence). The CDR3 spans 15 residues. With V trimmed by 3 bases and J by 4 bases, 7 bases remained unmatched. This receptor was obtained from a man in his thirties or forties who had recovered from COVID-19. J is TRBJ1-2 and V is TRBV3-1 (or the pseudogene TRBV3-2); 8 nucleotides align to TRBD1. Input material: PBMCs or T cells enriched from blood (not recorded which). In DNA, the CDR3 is TGTGCCAGCAGCCAGCAGGGGGCACTTGGCTATGGCTACACCTTC. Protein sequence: CASSQQGALGYGYTF.